One sample yielded the 2 T cell receptor beta chains listed below, sequenced in a study of chemoradiotherapy in HPV16-positive cancers. Clones were read by immunoSEQ multiplex PCR, and TCRdb kept only the in-frame ones, dropping some. The sample has 9,500 to 15,000 clones, 75% to 80% seen once. Sampling was carried out from a patient who underwent chemoradiotherapy. All receptors come from a human donor with HPV-associated anogenital cancer.

The chain employs TRBV5-4 and TRBJ2-5; D not certain. The germline CDR1 and CDR2 sequences are SGHNT and YYREEE (reference sequence). V was clipped by 0 bases and J by 1 base, with 4 bases between them. CDR3 length: 13 amino acids. The CDR3 DNA follows: TGTGCCAGCAGCTTGGAGCTCCAAGAGACCCAGTACTTC. This sequence encodes CASSLELQETQYF.

The chain links TRBV6-5 to TRBJ2-7; maybe TRBD1 (6 bases). This CDR3 contains 14 residues. Trimming left V 5 bases short and J 0 bases short, with 11 bases between. Germline V gene data show CDR1 as MNHEY and CDR2 as SVGAGI. Here the CDR3 DNA reads TGTGCCAGCAGTCTCACAGGGCCCTCCTACGAGCAGTACTTC. It codes for CASSLTGPSYEQYF.